The clone carrying this T cell receptor (beta chain) showed up many times. The CDR3 runs 15 residues. V was shortened by 4 bases and J by 4 bases, with 16 bases between the two germline ends. Germline V gene data show CDR1 as SNHLY and CDR2 as FYNNEI. The record originates from a study of regulatory T cells in long-lasting Graves disease. Study at large: Patients met the persistent Graves' disease definition after over 5 years of antithyroid drugs with positive TSH receptor antibodies.

Time point: persistent/refractory GD, antithyroid drugs over 5 years with positive TRAb. Construction of the TCR library relied on RNA isolated from PBMCs. Each of the patients was recruited from an endocrinology department situated in Xi'an, China. Library construction for TCR beta used iRepertoire HTBI primers and Arm-PCR of CDR3 regions. TCRdb fed the multiplex PCR reads into MiXCR, producing one record per CDR3 protein. In the table there are fewer than 550,000 distinct CDR3 sequences, about 22% of which are singletons. The TCR comes from a female donor with Graves disease. This specimen consisted of peripheral blood mononuclear cells (PBMCs), obtained when the disease was refractory, from a patient treated with antithyroid drugs. V gene TRBV2 combines with J gene TRBJ1-1; D possibly corresponds to TRBD1 (5 bases). The chain's CDR3 is CASSVRAPGGTEAFF. CDR3 in DNA: TGTGCCAGCAGTGTCAGGGCCCCGGGAGGCACTGAAGCTTTCTTT.